This TCR beta chain is drawn from a study of shared clonotypes between healthy human individuals (dated by TCRdb to about 2020). General notes on the study: The cohort included three men and a couple of women between 18 and 49 years of age. Libraries were prepared and TCR repertoires were sequenced by different laboratories using diverse techniques, in order to increase sequencing depth and limit assay-specific biases. For each donor, CD4 naive and CD4 memory were each given three plates, CD8 naive was given two plates, and CD8 memory was given one plate. Leukapheresis yielded between about 0.9 and 9.5 billion PBMCs per donor. Blood TCR repertoires of a handful of healthy adults were deeply sequenced to estimate repertoire size and the extent of clonotype sharing between individuals.

Beyond this particular receptor, the publication reports: When a handful of donors were compared, the shared fraction of clonotypes was around 5% for naive CD4, 3.5% to 4% for naive CD8, more than 2% for memory CD4, and around 0.4% for memory CD8. Rarefaction of sorted-subset datasets indicated incomplete sequencing despite the large sequencing depth. The small number of donors limited the genetic and exposure-history diversity represented. Larger estimated clonotype richness was generally found for naive subsets than for memory subsets. Compared with non-shared clonotypes, clonotypes shared by all four sorted-subset donors had higher generation probabilities. Sampling was restricted to blood, and TCR repertoires in tissue are likely to differ from TCR repertoires in blood. Pairwise subsampling indicated that sequencing depth was expected to affect the degree of clonotype sharing among donors.

Concerning this clone: Its antigen specificity is not known. Base qualities are not provided; no much larger clone lies one nucleotide away.

Donors were healthy HIV-negative adults with no recently reported acute infections or vaccinations. Every donor was a Caucasian adult residing in Nashville, Tennessee, USA. CD4+ T cells were enriched by magnetic negative selection, after which naive cells were positively selected on CD45RA and the negative fraction was taken as the memory subset. After blood collection by leukapheresis, PBMCs were isolated using Ficoll-Histopaque density gradient centrifugation and then cryopreserved in the vapor phase of liquid nitrogen. Purity and quantity of every magnetically sorted T cell population were checked by analytical flow cytometry. From each sorted fraction, genomic DNA was isolated and quantified by UV absorbance on a Nanodrop 2000c. Between the V and J ends, shortened by 5 bases and 4 bases respectively, the junction contains 6 bases. The CDR3 measures 11 amino acids from cysteine to phenylalanine. Here the CDR3 DNA is all that survives: 33 bases in frame from base 1. Looking up the germline V gene (reference sequence) yields CDR1 GTSNPN and CDR2 SVGIG.

TCR CDR3 regions were amplified from genomic DNA by multiplex PCR using the deep immunoSEQ assay. Genomic DNA extracted from each cell subset was distributed evenly over all wells of several immunoSEQ 96-well plates, and each plate served as one replicate. For sorted subsets, 200 to 250 ng of genomic DNA, equivalent to around 30,000 T cell genomes, went into each replicate PCR. Purified libraries were quantified with a Qubit 3.0 fluorometer, sized on a Bioanalyzer 2100, and re-quantified with the KAPA Library Quantification kit. Each immunoSEQ 96-well plate was sequenced on its own single-read 150-cycle Illumina NextSeq 550 flow cell. As for the authors' bioinformatics: Because the immunoSEQ output held only junctional sequences and lacked quality scores, the filtering could not match the filtering applied to full-length reads. To assign V/J genes and CDR3, sequences were annotated using PyIR, a Python wrapper for IgBLAST v1.9, with IMGT germline references. Any read was removed if the V/J assignment was weak (E-value above 1e-6), the CDR3 was missing, or the read contained stop codons, out-of-frame junctions, or ambiguous translated residues. V3J clonotypes were defined as sequences sharing an identical inferred V gene, J gene, and CDR3 amino acid sequence. Percentage overlap between repertoires was computed as shared unique clonotypes divided by the size of the smaller repertoire. Three approaches were used to assess repertoire richness: RTK rarefaction, the Chao1 estimator, and Recon v2.1 estimates of unobserved clonotypes. Generation probabilities for all TCRbeta clonotypes obtained by the gDNA method from several donors were computed using OLGA. TCRdb's version of the immuneACCESS table is confined to in-frame rearrangements and falls short of the full clone set. An unresolved V gene accounts for under half of the shortfall where checked; the remainder is of unknown origin. V and J calls and clone size are those listed in that table; D and trimming were worked out from the DNA. The sample data list over 2 million clones, and about nine tenths of these were observed just once. Together, the top ten hold about 0.41% of the sample.

In this chain, TRBV30 is recombined with TRBJ2-1; the D gene is unclear. The sample taken for sequencing was naive CD4+ T cells from PBMCs. In light of the paper, this sample's cell subset or site label describes: CD45RA+ positively selected. The receptor was derived from a man aged 18 to 29 in good health. Some clones in this sample may be carry-over from other donors' samples. The CDR3 reads as follows: CAWVRYNEQFF. The sequenced DNA: TGTGCCTGGGTCAGGTACAATGAGCAGTTCTTC.